The rows below give T cell receptor beta chains drawn from one sample of a study of T cells in Graves' hyperthyroidism and ophthalmopathy. TCRdb analysed the multiplex PCR reads with MiXCR anew, one entry per CDR3 protein. The sample lists around 690,000 distinct CDR3 sequences, 17% seen once, with around 16% in the top ten. The material sequenced was blood. The receptor source for this set is a man between 50 and 59 years old with Graves' hyperthyroidism. Both conserved end residues are part of each CDR3. Each record gives: clone size, J gene, D gene, V gene, CDR3 protein, CDR3 DNA. A D gene is named only where the DNA matches it firmly. Some rows mark clone size as missing; the rest say once, few, many or name a class of expanded clone.

clone size: many; J gene: TRBJ1-1; D gene: .; V gene: TRBV2; CDR3 protein: CASIRAMGTEAFF; CDR3 DNA: TGTGCCAGCATCCGAGCCATGGGGACTGAAGCTTTCTTT
clone size: .; J gene: TRBJ1-1; D gene: .; V gene: TRBV4-1; CDR3 protein: CASSQDTEAFF; CDR3 DNA: TGCGCCAGCAGCCAAGACACTGAAGCTTTCTTT
clone size: .; J gene: TRBJ2-1; D gene: .; V gene: TRBV7-3; CDR3 protein: CASSGSPYNEQFF; CDR3 DNA: TGTGCCAGCAGCGGAAGTCCATACAATGAGCAGTTCTTC
clone size: many; J gene: TRBJ2-2; D gene: TRBD1; V gene: TRBV24-1; CDR3 protein: CATGTGGGGELFF; CDR3 DNA: TGTGCCACAGGGACAGGTGGCGGCGGGGAGCTGTTTTTT
clone size: many; J gene: TRBJ2-7; D gene: TRBD1; V gene: TRBV2; CDR3 protein: CASRDRDEYEQYF; CDR3 DNA: TGTGCCAGCAGAGACAGGGATGAGTACGAGCAGTACTTC
clone size: few; J gene: TRBJ1-5; D gene: .; V gene: TRBV7-2; CDR3 protein: CASSLDRQINQPQHF; CDR3 DNA: TGTGCCAGCAGCTTAGATAGACAGATAAATCAGCCCCAGCATTTT
clone size: .; J gene: TRBJ2-7; D gene: TRBD2; V gene: TRBV9; CDR3 protein: CASSVGAGGPREQYF; CDR3 DNA: TGTGCCAGCAGCGTAGGGGCGGGAGGGCCTCGCGAGCAGTACTTC
clone size: .; J gene: TRBJ2-1; D gene: .; V gene: TRBV19; CDR3 protein: CASTSAQGWSSYNEQFF; CDR3 DNA: TGTGCCAGTACCTCGGCGCAGGGGTGGAGCTCCTACAATGAGCAGTTCTTC
clone size: .; J gene: TRBJ2-3; D gene: .; V gene: TRBV5-1; CDR3 protein: CASSLQAGQDTQYF; CDR3 DNA: TGCGCCAGCAGCTTGCAGGCAGGGCAAGATACGCAGTATTTT
clone size: many; J gene: TRBJ2-7; D gene: TRBD1; V gene: TRBV28; CDR3 protein: CASSLDGTGPRVYEQYF; CDR3 DNA: TGTGCCAGCAGTTTAGACGGGACAGGGCCTAGGGTTTACGAGCAGTACTTC
clone size: .; J gene: TRBJ1-1; D gene: .; V gene: TRBV11-3; CDR3 protein: CASSTDGGDTEAFF; CDR3 DNA: TGTGCCAGCAGCACAGACGGGGGCGACACTGAAGCTTTCTTT
clone size: few; J gene: TRBJ2-4; D gene: TRBD1; V gene: TRBV7-2; CDR3 protein: CASSPRDRAKNIQYF; CDR3 DNA: TGTGCCAGCAGCCCCAGGGACAGGGCCAAAAACATTCAGTACTTC
clone size: .; J gene: TRBJ1-5; D gene: TRBD1; V gene: TRBV20-1; CDR3 protein: CSAEQGTGNQPQHF; CDR3 DNA: TGCAGTGCGGAACAGGGGACGGGGAATCAGCCCCAGCATTTT
clone size: many; J gene: TRBJ2-1; D gene: TRBD2; V gene: TRBV20-1; CDR3 protein: CSARDVTSGRAGNEQFF; CDR3 DNA: TGCAGTGCTAGAGATGTAACTAGCGGGAGGGCCGGGAATGAGCAGTTCTTC
clone size: .; J gene: TRBJ1-2; D gene: .; V gene: TRBV6-2/TRBV6-3; CDR3 protein: CASSYPPENYGYTF; CDR3 DNA: TGTGCCAGCAGTTACCCGCCAGAGAACTATGGCTACACCTTC
clone size: many; J gene: TRBJ1-1; D gene: .; V gene: TRBV19; CDR3 protein: CASRPTDSFPRAFF; CDR3 DNA: TGTGCCAGTAGACCGACCGACAGCTTCCCGCGCGCTTTCTTT
clone size: .; J gene: TRBJ1-2; D gene: .; V gene: TRBV5-1; CDR3 protein: CASSPRSGFERGYTF; CDR3 DNA: TGCGCCAGCAGCCCGCGCTCGGGCTTCGAGAGGGGCTACACCTTC
clone size: .; J gene: TRBJ2-3; D gene: .; V gene: TRBV9; CDR3 protein: CASSVDGTGGTQYF; CDR3 DNA: TGTGCCAGCAGCGTAGACGGGACTGGAGGTACGCAGTATTTT
clone size: .; J gene: TRBJ2-2; D gene: .; V gene: TRBV6-1; CDR3 protein: CASSEKWDWNTGELVF; CDR3 DNA: TGTGCCAGCAGTGAAAAGTGGGACTGGAACACCGGGGAGCTGGTTTTT
clone size: many; J gene: TRBJ2-5; D gene: .; V gene: TRBV13; CDR3 protein: CASSARGRVEETQYF; CDR3 DNA: TGTGCCAGCAGCGCCCGGGGCAGGGTGGAAGAGACCCAGTACTTC
clone size: few; J gene: TRBJ2-5; D gene: .; V gene: TRBV14; CDR3 protein: CASSLGGRETRYF; CDR3 DNA: TGTGCCAGCAGCCTGGGGGGAAGAGAGACCCGGTACTTC
clone size: many; J gene: TRBJ2-1; D gene: TRBD2; V gene: TRBV9; CDR3 protein: CASSVGSGTSGNNEQFF; CDR3 DNA: TGTGCCAGCAGCGTAGGTTCGGGGACTAGCGGAAACAATGAGCAGTTCTTC
clone size: few; J gene: TRBJ1-3; D gene: TRBD1; V gene: TRBV28; CDR3 protein: CASQVWSGQVFSGNTIYF; CDR3 DNA: TGTGCCAGCCAAGTGTGGTCGGGACAGGTTTTCTCTGGAAACACCATATATTTT
clone size: many; J gene: TRBJ2-7; D gene: TRBD2; V gene: TRBV14; CDR3 protein: CASSQVGTGTSSYEQYF; CDR3 DNA: TGTGCCAGCAGCCAAGTTGGCACCGGGACTAGTAGCTACGAGCAGTACTTC
clone size: many; J gene: TRBJ2-1; D gene: TRBD2; V gene: TRBV20-1; CDR3 protein: CSSGSSYNEQFF; CDR3 DNA: TGCAGTAGCGGGAGCTCCTACAATGAGCAGTTCTTC
clone size: many; J gene: TRBJ1-5; D gene: TRBD1; V gene: TRBV28; CDR3 protein: CASRLGQRNQPQHF; CDR3 DNA: TGTGCCAGCAGGTTGGGACAGAGGAATCAGCCCCAGCATTTT
clone size: many; J gene: TRBJ2-5; D gene: TRBD1; V gene: TRBV20-1; CDR3 protein: CSALSHRGNQETQYF; CDR3 DNA: TGCAGTGCACTCTCCCACAGGGGGAACCAAGAGACCCAGTACTTC
clone size: many; J gene: TRBJ1-2; D gene: .; V gene: TRBV5-1; CDR3 protein: CASSLDGLYGYTF; CDR3 DNA: TGCGCCAGCAGCTTGGACGGCCTCTATGGCTACACCTTC
clone size: .; J gene: TRBJ2-1; D gene: .; V gene: TRBV19; CDR3 protein: CASRVQGTFSLQQFF; CDR3 DNA: TGTGCCAGTAGAGTTCAGGGTACCTTTAGCTTACAACAGTTCTTC
clone size: few; J gene: TRBJ2-5; D gene: TRBD2; V gene: TRBV28; CDR3 protein: CASSPPPWTSGRGTQYF; CDR3 DNA: TGTGCCAGCAGTCCCCCTCCATGGACTAGCGGGAGAGGGACCCAGTACTTC
clone size: few; J gene: TRBJ2-3; D gene: .; V gene: TRBV10-1; CDR3 protein: CASSDSGEPTDTQYF; CDR3 DNA: TGCGCCAGCAGTGATTCCGGGGAGCCGACAGATACGCAGTATTTT
clone size: few; J gene: TRBJ1-2; D gene: TRBD1; V gene: TRBV28; CDR3 protein: CASSLVDRANYSYTF; CDR3 DNA: TGTGCCAGCAGTTTAGTGGACAGGGCTAACTATAGCTACACCTTC
clone size: few; J gene: TRBJ1-5; D gene: .; V gene: TRBV6-2/TRBV6-3; CDR3 protein: CASSPGQLQPQHF; CDR3 DNA: TGTGCCAGCAGCCCCGGGCAACTTCAGCCCCAGCATTTT
clone size: .; J gene: TRBJ2-4; D gene: .; V gene: TRBV28; CDR3 protein: CASSFFDRAGTPVQYF; CDR3 DNA: TGTGCCAGCAGTTTCTTTGACAGGGCGGGGACCCCCGTTCAGTACTTC
clone size: many; J gene: TRBJ2-2; D gene: TRBD1; V gene: TRBV11-1; CDR3 protein: CASSLNGAGQGGAGELFF; CDR3 DNA: TGTGCCAGCAGCTTAAATGGTGCGGGACAGGGAGGCGCCGGGGAGCTGTTTTTT
clone size: .; J gene: TRBJ2-1; D gene: TRBD1; V gene: TRBV7-9; CDR3 protein: CASSFPRDSNEQFF; CDR3 DNA: TGTGCCAGCAGCTTCCCAAGGGACAGTAATGAGCAGTTCTTC
clone size: .; J gene: TRBJ2-3; D gene: TRBD2; V gene: TRBV28; CDR3 protein: CASSTRTSGGGPDTQYF; CDR3 DNA: TGTGCCAGCAGTACCCGGACTAGCGGGGGGGGCCCAGATACGCAGTATTTT
clone size: .; J gene: TRBJ2-1; D gene: .; V gene: TRBV15; CDR3 protein: CTTSREGGQSSYNEQFF; CDR3 DNA: TGTACCACCAGCAGAGAGGGCGGGCAAAGCTCCTACAATGAGCAGTTCTTC
clone size: many; J gene: TRBJ2-3; D gene: .; V gene: TRBV28; CDR3 protein: CASSVTPGASERSTDTQYF; CDR3 DNA: TGTGCCAGCTCCGTAACACCGGGCGCTAGCGAGAGAAGCACAGATACGCAGTATTTT
clone size: many; J gene: TRBJ2-7; D gene: .; V gene: TRBV12-3/TRBV12-4; CDR3 protein: CASSQRRSTSYEQYF; CDR3 DNA: TGTGCCAGCAGTCAACGCAGGTCCACTTCCTACGAGCAGTACTTC
clone size: many; J gene: TRBJ1-2; D gene: TRBD1; V gene: TRBV2; CDR3 protein: CASSGDRGYGYTF; CDR3 DNA: TGTGCCAGCAGTGGGGACAGGGGCTATGGCTACACCTTC
clone size: .; J gene: TRBJ1-2; D gene: TRBD1; V gene: TRBV9; CDR3 protein: CASSAGQGASYGYTF; CDR3 DNA: TGTGCCAGCAGCGCGGGACAGGGGGCGTCGTACGGCTACACCTTC
clone size: many; J gene: TRBJ2-3; D gene: .; V gene: TRBV27; CDR3 protein: CASSLGLVLDTQYF; CDR3 DNA: TGTGCCAGCAGTTTGGGTCTAGTTCTAGATACGCAGTATTTT
clone size: few; J gene: TRBJ2-3; D gene: TRBD2; V gene: TRBV7-3; CDR3 protein: CASSLQGLAGENTDTQYF; CDR3 DNA: TGTGCCAGCAGCCTTCAGGGACTAGCGGGAGAAAACACAGATACGCAGTATTTT
clone size: few; J gene: TRBJ1-5; D gene: .; V gene: TRBV19; CDR3 protein: CASSKPQGQKNQPQHF; CDR3 DNA: TGTGCCAGTAGTAAACCTCAGGGTCAGAAAAATCAGCCCCAGCATTTT
clone size: few; J gene: TRBJ2-7; D gene: .; V gene: TRBV3-1; CDR3 protein: CASSVRAYEQYF; CDR3 DNA: TGTGCCAGCAGCGTGAGGGCCTACGAGCAGTACTTC
clone size: many; J gene: TRBJ2-3; D gene: .; V gene: TRBV7-9; CDR3 protein: CASTAGGTDTQYF; CDR3 DNA: TGTGCCAGCACGGCGGGTGGCACAGATACGCAGTATTTT
clone size: many; J gene: TRBJ2-5; D gene: TRBD2; V gene: TRBV7-8; CDR3 protein: CASSLASGTQETQYF; CDR3 DNA: TGTGCCAGCAGCTTAGCTAGCGGGACACAAGAGACCCAGTACTTC
clone size: many; J gene: TRBJ2-7; D gene: TRBD1; V gene: TRBV20-1; CDR3 protein: CRAGQGASYEQYF; CDR3 DNA: TGCAGGGCAGGACAGGGGGCCTCCTACGAGCAGTACTTC
clone size: .; J gene: TRBJ2-7; D gene: TRBD2; V gene: TRBV19; CDR3 protein: CASSILASGAYEQYF; CDR3 DNA: TGTGCCAGTAGTATCTTGGCTAGCGGAGCCTACGAGCAGTACTTC